The 18 T cell receptor beta chains in this list originate from one sample, sequenced in a study of PD-1 blockade in classical Hodgkin lymphoma. Measured with immunoSEQ multiplex PCR; TCRdb has only the in-frame clones, and not every one. The table lists 15,000 to 20,000 clones, around 82% of them singletons. Noted time point: cycle 4 day 1 (C4D1), after 5 to 7 weeks of nivolumab. After autologous stem cell transplantation all patients relapsed, and prior brentuximab vedotin exposure differed between cohorts. This specimen consisted of peripheral blood mononuclear cells (PBMCs), obtained before the fourth cycle of nivolumab. These receptors all come from a human donor with classical Hodgkin lymphoma.

CDR3 amino acids: CASSMIGALGELFF. CDR3 in DNA: TGTGCCAGTAGTATGATCGGCGCCCTCGGGGAGCTGTTTTTT. This sequence joins TRBV19 and TRBJ2-2; D is ambiguous. V lost 3 bases to trimming and J lost 7 bases, with 12 bases between them. Germline-derived CDR1 and CDR2 are LNHDA and SQIVND (reference sequence). The CDR3 is 14 amino acids.

This chain connects TRBV7-6 to TRBJ2-7, with 8 bases matching TRBD1. The CDR3 spans 15 residues. Per the germline V gene, CDR1 is SGHVS and CDR2 is FNYEAQ. The V segment lost 1 base and the J segment 3 bases; nucleotides outside the gene matches: 5. For the CDR3, the DNA is TGTGCCAGCAGCTTAGGGCAGGGGGCCATCTACGAGCAGTACGTC. Residues: CASSLGQGAIYEQYV.

V is TRBV5-1 and J is TRBJ1-6, with D hard to call. The CDR3 is 16 amino acids. The V end was cut by 0 bases, the J end by 0 bases, with 7 bases between. Germline CDR1 is SGHRS and CDR2 is YFSETQ. The CDR3 bases are TGCGCCAGCAGCTTGGTCCCAAGCTCCTATAATTCACCCCTCCACTTT. Its translation: CASSLVPSSYNSPLHF.

The V gene is TRBV21-1, the J gene TRBJ2-5; TRBD2 is the table's D call and was not checked against the DNA. TRBV21-1 is described as a pseudogene. The CDR3 loop spans 18 amino acids. This CDR3 reads CASSHKRIAGVNYETQYF. CDR3 nucleotide sequence: TGTGCCAGCAGCCACAAGCGCATAGCGGGAGTAAATTACGAGACCCAGTACTTC.

The chain combines TRBV2 with TRBJ2-2; 8 nucleotides align to TRBD1. The CDR3 consists of 14 residues. The germline V gene has CDR1 SNHLY and CDR2 FYNNEI. V shed 8 bases, J shed 6 bases, and the junction held 8 bases outside the gene matches. The CDR3 sequence: CASLAGGVSGELFF. Written as DNA, the CDR3 is TGTGCCAGCCTGGCAGGGGGCGTATCCGGGGAGCTGTTTTTT.

This clone was observed a single time. This chain joins TRBV2 and TRBJ1-6; 9 bases agree with TRBD1. The CDR3 is 15 residues long. With 8 bases clipped from V and 7 bases from J, the junction kept 9 bases outside the gene matches. Germline lookup yields CDR1 SNHLY and CDR2 FYNNEI. The CDR3 sequence is CASASGTGPNSPLHF. CDR3 bases: TGTGCCAGCGCCTCCGGGACAGGGCCAAATTCACCCCTCCACTTT.

The chain employs TRBV2 and TRBJ1-2, with a weak D call TRBD1 (6 bases). Trimming removed 5 bases at V and 4 bases at J, with 11 bases between. The CDR3 totals 13 residues. Per the germline V gene, CDR1 is SNHLY and CDR2 is FYNNEI. In DNA form, the CDR3 reads TGTGCCAGCAGTATGGACAGCGGCTATGGCTACACCTTC. The encoded protein is CASSMDSGYGYTF.

The chain joins TRBV28 to TRBJ1-4; 7 positions match TRBD1. The V segment lost 4 bases and the J segment 7 bases; nucleotides outside the gene matches: 9. The CDR3 spans 15 residues. Per the germline V gene, CDR1 is MDHEN and CDR2 is SYDVKM. The chain's CDR3 is CASSSPGSGGEKLFF. The CDR3 region has the DNA TGTGCCAGCAGTTCACCCGGGTCAGGGGGTGAAAAACTGTTTTTT.

The chain couples TRBV27 to TRBJ2-1; no clear D. Germline CDR1 is MNHEY and CDR2 is SMNVEV (reference sequence). The germline V and J ends were trimmed by 5 bases and 8 bases, with 13 bases remaining between them. The CDR3 covers 13 residues. The CDR3 nucleotides are TGTGCCAGCAGTCCGGATCTGGCCCATGAGCAGTTCTTC. Protein product: CASSPDLAHEQFF.

In the case of this clone: The same CDR3 arises from other DNA sequences in this sample as well. The chain couples TRBV6-1 to TRBJ2-2; the D gene is possibly TRBD2 (5 bases). V was pared by 1 base and J by 7 bases, with 16 bases between. This CDR3 has 16 amino acids. Germline CDR1 reads MNHNS; CDR2 reads SASEGT. This CDR3 is CASSEVPLGGSGELFF. The CDR3 DNA is TGTGCCAGCAGTGAAGTCCCCCTAGGTGGGAGCGGGGAGCTGTTTTTT.

This chain links TRBV25-1 with TRBJ1-6; the D gene is possibly TRBD1 (5 bases). The CDR3 loop spans 17 amino acids. V was clipped by 1 base and J by 7 bases, with 17 bases between them. Germline CDR1 MGHDK, CDR2 SYGVNS. CDR3 sequence reads: CASSESLNIGGNSPLHF. The CDR3 DNA is TGTGCCAGCAGTGAATCCCTAAACATCGGGGGGAATTCACCCCTCCACTTT.

This sequence joins TRBV18 and TRBJ1-2; TRBD1 matches at 8 bases. CDR1 is KGHSH and CDR2 is LQKENI in the germline V gene. V shed 3 bases and J 3 bases; nucleotides not matched to a gene: 6. This CDR3 region has 15 residues. The CDR3 spells CASSPGQGADYGYTF. The DNA of the CDR3 is TGTGCCAGCTCACCGGGGCAGGGGGCCGACTATGGCTACACCTTC. Filled out from reference TRBV18 and TRBJ1-2, the complete variable domain reads NAGVMQNPRHLVRRRGQEARLRCSPMKGHSHVYWYRQLPEEGLKFMVYLQKENIIDESGMPKERFSAEFPKEGPSILRIQQVVRGDSAAYFCASSPGQGADYGYTFGSGTRLTVV.

There are a few counts of this clone. V usage is TRBV9 and J usage is TRBJ2-1, with 9 bases fitting TRBD2. The CDR3 spans 19 residues. V was clipped by 3 bases and J by 0 bases; unmatched bases: 13. Germline lookup yields CDR1 SGDLS and CDR2 YYNGEE. CDR3: CASSATILAGLSSYNEQFF. DNA of the CDR3: TGTGCCAGCAGCGCGACGATACTAGCGGGTCTGAGCTCCTACAATGAGCAGTTCTTC.

The chain joins TRBV7-9 to TRBJ2-3; no reliable D call. The length of the CDR3 is 16 residues. Deletions cut 4 bases from V and 0 bases from J, with 14 bases between. Germline CDR1 reads SEHNR; CDR2 reads FQNEAQ (reference sequence). This CDR3 is CASSSTRVSSTDTQYF. The DNA of the CDR3 is TGTGCCAGCAGCTCGACCCGGGTCTCAAGCACAGATACGCAGTATTTT.

A remark on this clone: The junction departs from germline at one end; a sequencing error may be responsible. The chain combines TRBV9 with TRBJ2-7, with 12 bases identical to TRBD1. CDR3 size: 15 residues. The germline CDR1 and CDR2 sequences are SGDLS and YYNGEE. The CDR3 nucleotides are TGTGCCAGCAGCTTCGGGACAGGGGGCTTCTACGAGCAGCACTTC. Translated, it gives CASSFGTGGFYEQHF.

The count of this clone is one. J is TRBJ2-7 and V is TRBV5-1; 7 bases are shared with TRBD1. Germline V gene sequence: CDR1 SGHRS, CDR2 YFSETQ. J gave up 0 bases and V 0 bases, and 0 bases lay outside the gene matches. This CDR3 comprises 14 residues. CDR3 sequence reads: CASSLDRGSYEQYF. The CDR3 region has the DNA TGCGCCAGCAGCTTGGACAGGGGCTCCTACGAGCAGTACTTC.

The chain has TRBV5-4 and TRBJ1-6; 8 positions agree with TRBD1. The CDR3 is made up of 14 amino acids. Germline values: CDR1 SGHNT, CDR2 YYREEE (reference sequence). Losses at the gene ends were 4 bases for V and 7 bases for J; bases not matched to a gene: 4. The CDR3 DNA follows: TGTGCCAGCAGCGCGGGACAGGCAAATTCACCCCTCCACTTT. It translates to CASSAGQANSPLHF.

There are a few counts of this clone. The CDR3 reads CASSFLSYNEQFF. As DNA, the CDR3 is TGTGCCAGCAGTTTTCTATCCTACAATGAGCAGTTCTTC. The gene calls are TRBV27 and TRBJ2-1, with D uncertain. Trimming shortened V by 3 bases and J by 1 base, and 4 bases separated the two germline ends. Germline CDR1 is MNHEY and CDR2 is SMNVEV (reference sequence). The CDR3 spans 13 residues.